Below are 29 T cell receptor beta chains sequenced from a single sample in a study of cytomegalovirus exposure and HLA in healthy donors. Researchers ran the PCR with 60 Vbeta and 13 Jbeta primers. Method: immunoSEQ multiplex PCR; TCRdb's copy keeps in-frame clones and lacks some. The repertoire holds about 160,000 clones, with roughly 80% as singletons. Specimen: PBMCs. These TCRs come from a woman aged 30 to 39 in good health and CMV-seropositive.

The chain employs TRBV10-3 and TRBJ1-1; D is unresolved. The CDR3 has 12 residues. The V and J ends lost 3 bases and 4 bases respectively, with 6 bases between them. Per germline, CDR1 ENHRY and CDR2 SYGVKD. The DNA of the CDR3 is TGTGCCATCAGTGAACCGGGCACTGAAGCTTTCTTT. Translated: CAISEPGTEAFF.

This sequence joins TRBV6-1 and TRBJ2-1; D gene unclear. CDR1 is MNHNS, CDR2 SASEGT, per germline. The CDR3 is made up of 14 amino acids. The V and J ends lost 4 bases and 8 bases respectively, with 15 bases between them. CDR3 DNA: TGTGCCAGCAGTGGGGCCAACCTGCTTGATGAGCAGTTCTTC. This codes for CASSGANLLDEQFF.

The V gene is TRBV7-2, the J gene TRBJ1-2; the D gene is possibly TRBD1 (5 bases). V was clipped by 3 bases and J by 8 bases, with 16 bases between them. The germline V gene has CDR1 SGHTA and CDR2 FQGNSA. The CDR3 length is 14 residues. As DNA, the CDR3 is TGTGCCAGCAGCTTTCGGACAACCTTGCGCGGCTACACCTTC. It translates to CASSFRTTLRGYTF.

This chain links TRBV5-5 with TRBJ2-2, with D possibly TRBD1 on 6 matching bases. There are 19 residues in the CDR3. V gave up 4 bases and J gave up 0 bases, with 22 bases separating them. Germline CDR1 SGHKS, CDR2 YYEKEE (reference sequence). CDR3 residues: CASSQVMGAGTTNTGELFF. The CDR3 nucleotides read TGTGCCAGCAGCCAAGTCATGGGGGCCGGGACAACGAACACCGGGGAGCTGTTTTTT.

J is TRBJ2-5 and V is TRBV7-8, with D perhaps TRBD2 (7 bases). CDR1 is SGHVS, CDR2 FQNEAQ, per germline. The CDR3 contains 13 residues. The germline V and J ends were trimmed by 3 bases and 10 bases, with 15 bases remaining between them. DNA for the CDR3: TGTGCCAGCAGCTTGGACGGGGAGGGGGACCAGTACTTC. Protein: CASSLDGEGDQYF.

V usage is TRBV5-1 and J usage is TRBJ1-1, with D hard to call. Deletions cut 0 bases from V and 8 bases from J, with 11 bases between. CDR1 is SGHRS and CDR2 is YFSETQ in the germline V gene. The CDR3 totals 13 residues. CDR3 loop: CASSLVTTGEAFF. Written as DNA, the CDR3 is TGCGCCAGCAGCTTGGTTACAACGGGGGAAGCTTTCTTT.

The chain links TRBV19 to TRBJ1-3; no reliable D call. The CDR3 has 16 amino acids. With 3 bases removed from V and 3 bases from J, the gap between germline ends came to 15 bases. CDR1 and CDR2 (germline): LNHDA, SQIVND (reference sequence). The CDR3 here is CASSIVTQRYGNTIYF. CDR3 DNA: TGTGCCAGTAGTATTGTCACCCAGAGGTATGGAAACACCATATATTTT. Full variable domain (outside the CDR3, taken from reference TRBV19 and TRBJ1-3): DGGITQSPKYLFRKEGQNVTLSCEQNLNHDAMYWYRQDPGQGLRLIYYSQIVNDFQKGDIAEGYSVSREKKESFPLTVTSAQKNPTAFYLCASSIVTQRYGNTIYFGEGSWLTVV.

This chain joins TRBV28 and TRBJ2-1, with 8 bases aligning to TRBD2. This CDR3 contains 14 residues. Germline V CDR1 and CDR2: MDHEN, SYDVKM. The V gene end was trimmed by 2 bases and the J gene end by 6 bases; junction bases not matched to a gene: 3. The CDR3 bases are TGTGCCAGCAGTTTAGCCGGGGGGGCCAATGAGCAGTTCTTC. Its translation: CASSLAGGANEQFF.

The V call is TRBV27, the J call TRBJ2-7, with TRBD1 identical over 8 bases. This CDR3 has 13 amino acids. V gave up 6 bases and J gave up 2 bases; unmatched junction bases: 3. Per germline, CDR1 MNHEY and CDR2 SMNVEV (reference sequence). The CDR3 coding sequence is TGTGCCAGCAGAAAGACAGGGGCCTACGAGCAGTACTTC. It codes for CASRKTGAYEQYF.

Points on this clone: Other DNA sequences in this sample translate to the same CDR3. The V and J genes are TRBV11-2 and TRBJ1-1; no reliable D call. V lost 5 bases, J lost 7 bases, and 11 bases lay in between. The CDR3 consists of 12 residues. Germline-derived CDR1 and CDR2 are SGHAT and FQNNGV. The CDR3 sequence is CASSPPGGEAFF. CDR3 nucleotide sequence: TGTGCCAGCAGCCCCCCCGGTGGTGAAGCTTTCTTT.

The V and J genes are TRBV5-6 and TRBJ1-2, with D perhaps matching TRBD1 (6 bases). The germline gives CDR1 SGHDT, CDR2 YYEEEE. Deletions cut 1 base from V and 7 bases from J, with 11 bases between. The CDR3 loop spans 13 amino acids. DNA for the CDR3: TGTGCCAGCAGCTTGCGGGGACAATCTGGCTACACCTTC. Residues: CASSLRGQSGYTF.

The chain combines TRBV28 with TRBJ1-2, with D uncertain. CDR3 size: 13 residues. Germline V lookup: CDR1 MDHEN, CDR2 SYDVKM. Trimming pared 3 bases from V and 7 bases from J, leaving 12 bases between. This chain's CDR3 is CASSFVQLGGYTF. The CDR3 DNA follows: TGTGCCAGCAGTTTTGTACAGTTGGGTGGCTACACCTTC.

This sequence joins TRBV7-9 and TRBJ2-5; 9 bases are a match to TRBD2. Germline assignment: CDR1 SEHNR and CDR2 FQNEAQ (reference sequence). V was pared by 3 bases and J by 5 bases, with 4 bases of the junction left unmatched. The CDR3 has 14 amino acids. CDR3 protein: CASSFGTSTETQYF. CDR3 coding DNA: TGTGCCAGCAGCTTCGGGACTAGCACTGAGACCCAGTACTTC.

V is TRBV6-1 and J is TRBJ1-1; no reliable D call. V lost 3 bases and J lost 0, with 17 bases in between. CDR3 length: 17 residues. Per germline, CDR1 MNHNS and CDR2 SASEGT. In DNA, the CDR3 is TGTGCCAGCAGTGATGTTTTTGGGCCCGTACTGAACACTGAAGCTTTCTTT. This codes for CASSDVFGPVLNTEAFF.

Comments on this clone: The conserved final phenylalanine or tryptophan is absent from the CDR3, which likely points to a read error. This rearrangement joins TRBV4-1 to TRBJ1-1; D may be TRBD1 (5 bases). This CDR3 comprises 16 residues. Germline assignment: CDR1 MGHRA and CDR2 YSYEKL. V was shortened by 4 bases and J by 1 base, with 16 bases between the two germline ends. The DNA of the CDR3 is TGCGCCAGCAGCCCAGGACAACTACGCTCGAACACTGAAGCTTTCCTT. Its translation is CASSPGQLRSNTEAFL.

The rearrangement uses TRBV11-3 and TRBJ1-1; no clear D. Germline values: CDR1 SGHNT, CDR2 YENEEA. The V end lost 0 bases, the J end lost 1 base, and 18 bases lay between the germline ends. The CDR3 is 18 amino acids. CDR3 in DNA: TGTGCCAGCAGCTTAGATCGACCGGGAGGGTGGAGGAACACTGAAGCTTTCTTT. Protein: CASSLDRPGGWRNTEAFF.

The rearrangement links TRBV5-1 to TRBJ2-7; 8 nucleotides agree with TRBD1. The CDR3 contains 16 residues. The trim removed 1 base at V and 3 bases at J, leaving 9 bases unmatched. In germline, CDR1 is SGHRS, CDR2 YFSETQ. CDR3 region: CASSLFPGQGLYEQYF. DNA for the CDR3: TGCGCCAGCAGCTTGTTTCCAGGACAGGGTCTCTACGAGCAGTACTTC.

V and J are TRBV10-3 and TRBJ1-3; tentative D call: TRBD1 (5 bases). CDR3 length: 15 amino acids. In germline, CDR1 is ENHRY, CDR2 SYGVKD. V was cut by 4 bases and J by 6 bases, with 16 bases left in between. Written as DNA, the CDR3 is TGTGCCATCAGTGGCGGGGGGAGAAAAGAAAACACCATATATTTT. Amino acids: CAISGGGRKENTIYF.

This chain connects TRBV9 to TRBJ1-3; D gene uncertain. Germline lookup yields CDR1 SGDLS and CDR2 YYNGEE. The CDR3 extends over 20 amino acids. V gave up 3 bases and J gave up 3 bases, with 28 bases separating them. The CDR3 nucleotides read TGTGCCAGCAGCGCCGGCGGGTTGGGATTTGGGTCCCAAATTGGAAACACCATATATTTT. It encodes CASSAGGLGFGSQIGNTIYF.

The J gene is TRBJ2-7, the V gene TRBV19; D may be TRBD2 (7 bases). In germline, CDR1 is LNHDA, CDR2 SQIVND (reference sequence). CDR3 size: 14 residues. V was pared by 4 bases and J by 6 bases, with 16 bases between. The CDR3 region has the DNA TGTGCCAGTAGTAGGGGGCCAGGGGAGGGCGAGCAGTACTTC. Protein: CASSRGPGEGEQYF.

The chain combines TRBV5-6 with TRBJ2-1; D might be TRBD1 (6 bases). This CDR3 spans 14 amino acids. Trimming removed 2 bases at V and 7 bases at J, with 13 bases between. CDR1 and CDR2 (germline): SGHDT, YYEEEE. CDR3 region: CASSFQGRWNEQFF. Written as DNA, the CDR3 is TGTGCCAGCAGCTTTCAGGGGAGATGGAATGAGCAGTTCTTC.

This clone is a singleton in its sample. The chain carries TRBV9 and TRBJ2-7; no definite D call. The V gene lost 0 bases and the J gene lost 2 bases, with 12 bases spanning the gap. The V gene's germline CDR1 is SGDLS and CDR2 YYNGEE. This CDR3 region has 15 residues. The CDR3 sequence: CASSVGPGSTYEQYF. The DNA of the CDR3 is TGTGCCAGCAGCGTAGGGCCTGGTTCCACCTACGAGCAGTACTTC. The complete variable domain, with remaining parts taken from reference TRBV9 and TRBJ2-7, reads DSGVTQTPKHLITATGQRVTLRCSPRSGDLSVYWYQQSLDQGLQFLIQYYNGEERAKGNILERFSAQQFPDLHSELNLSSLELGDSALYFCASSVGPGSTYEQYFGPGTRLTVT.

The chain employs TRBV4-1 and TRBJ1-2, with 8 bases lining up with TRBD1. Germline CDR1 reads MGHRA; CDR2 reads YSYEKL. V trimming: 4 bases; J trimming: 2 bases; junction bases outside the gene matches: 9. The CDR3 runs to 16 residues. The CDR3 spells CASSLPRQGPNYGYTF. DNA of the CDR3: TGCGCCAGCAGCCTCCCTCGACAGGGGCCCAACTATGGCTACACCTTC.

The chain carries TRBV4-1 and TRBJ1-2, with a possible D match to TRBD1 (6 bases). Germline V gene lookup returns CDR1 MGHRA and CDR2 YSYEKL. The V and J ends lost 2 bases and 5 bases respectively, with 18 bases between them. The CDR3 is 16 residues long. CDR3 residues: CASSQPGQTGEYGYTF. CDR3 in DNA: TGCGCCAGCAGCCAACCGGGCCAGACAGGCGAGTATGGCTACACCTTC.

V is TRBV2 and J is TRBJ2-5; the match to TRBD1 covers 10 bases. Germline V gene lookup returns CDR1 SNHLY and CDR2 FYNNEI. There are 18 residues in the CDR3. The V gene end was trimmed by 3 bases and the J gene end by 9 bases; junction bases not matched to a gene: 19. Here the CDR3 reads CASSDGQPGQGGIWAQYF. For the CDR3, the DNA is TGTGCCAGCAGTGATGGGCAACCAGGACAGGGGGGCATCTGGGCCCAGTACTTC. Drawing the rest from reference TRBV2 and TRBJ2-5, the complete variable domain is EPEVTQTPSHQVTQMGQEVILRCVPISNHLYFYWYRQILGQKVEFLVSFYNNEISEKSEIFDDQFSVERPDGSNFTLKIRSTKLEDSAMYFCASSDGQPGQGGIWAQYFGPGTRLLVL.

The CDR3 nucleotides are TGTGCCATCAGTACAAGCGGGGGGTATAGCTACGAGCAGTACTTC. It encodes CAISTSGGYSYEQYF. The rearrangement uses TRBV10-3 and TRBJ2-7; 9 positions agree with TRBD2. The CDR3 is 15 amino acids. V gave up 5 bases and J gave up 3 bases; unmatched junction bases: 8. The germline V gene has CDR1 ENHRY and CDR2 SYGVKD.

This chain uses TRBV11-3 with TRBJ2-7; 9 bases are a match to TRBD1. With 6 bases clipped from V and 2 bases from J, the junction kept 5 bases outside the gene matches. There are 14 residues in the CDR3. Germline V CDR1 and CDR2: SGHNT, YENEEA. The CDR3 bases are TGTGCCAGCAGTCCCGGGACAGGGCCCTACGAGCAGTACTTC. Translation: CASSPGTGPYEQYF.

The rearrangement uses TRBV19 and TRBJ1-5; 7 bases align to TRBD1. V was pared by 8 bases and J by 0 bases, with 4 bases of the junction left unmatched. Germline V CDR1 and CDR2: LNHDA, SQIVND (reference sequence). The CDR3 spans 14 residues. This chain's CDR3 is CASLGQVSNQPQHF. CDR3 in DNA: TGTGCCAGTCTCGGACAGGTTAGCAATCAGCCCCAGCATTTT.

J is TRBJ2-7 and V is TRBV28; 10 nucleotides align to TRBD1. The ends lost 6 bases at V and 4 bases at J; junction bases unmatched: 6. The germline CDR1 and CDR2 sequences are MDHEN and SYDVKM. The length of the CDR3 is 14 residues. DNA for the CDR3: TGTGCCAGCAGGCGGGACAGGGGTTCGTACGAGCAGTACTTC. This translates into CASRRDRGSYEQYF.